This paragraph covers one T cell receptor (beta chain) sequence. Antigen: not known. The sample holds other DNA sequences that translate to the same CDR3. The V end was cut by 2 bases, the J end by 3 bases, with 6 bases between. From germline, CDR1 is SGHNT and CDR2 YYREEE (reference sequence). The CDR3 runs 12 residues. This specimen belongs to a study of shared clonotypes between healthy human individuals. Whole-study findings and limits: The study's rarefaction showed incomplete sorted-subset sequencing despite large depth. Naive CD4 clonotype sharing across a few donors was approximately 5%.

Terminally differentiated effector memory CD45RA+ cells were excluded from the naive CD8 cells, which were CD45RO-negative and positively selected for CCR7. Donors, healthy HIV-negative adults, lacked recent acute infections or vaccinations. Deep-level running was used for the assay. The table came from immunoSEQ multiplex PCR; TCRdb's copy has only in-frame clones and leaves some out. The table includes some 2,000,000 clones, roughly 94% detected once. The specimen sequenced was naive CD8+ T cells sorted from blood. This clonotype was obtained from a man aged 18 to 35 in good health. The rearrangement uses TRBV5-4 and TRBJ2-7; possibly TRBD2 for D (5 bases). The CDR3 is CASSFRGYEQYF. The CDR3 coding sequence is TGTGCCAGCAGCTTTCGGGGCTACGAGCAGTACTTC.